This T cell receptor beta chain was identified in a study of T cells in Graves' hyperthyroidism and ophthalmopathy. Whole-study results and caveats: In blood, most of the thyroid clonotypes expanded above 0.001 were also present.

In the case of this clonotype: Its specificity is unknown.

Amplified TCR beta CDR3 regions derived from RNA transcripts. Using the HTBI primer set, a first-round RT-PCR was run on the TCR CDR3. TCRdb used MiXCR to reprocess the multiplex PCR reads, holding one entry per CDR3 protein. This repertoire shows about 400,000 distinct CDR3 sequences, 14% to 15% found once; its top ten account for 32%. Germline lookup yields CDR1 LGHDT and CDR2 YNNKEL (reference sequence). This CDR3 comprises 18 residues. V lost 0 bases to trimming and J lost 1 base; unmatched junction nucleotides: 9. Input material: blood. The genes are TRBV3-1 and TRBJ2-3, with 8 bases matching TRBD2. This sequence originates from a woman under 40 with Graves' hyperthyroidism. The CDR3 bases are TGTGCCAGCAGCCAAGATCGTTGGGGACTAGGGGGCACAGATACGCAGTATTTT. Translated: CASSQDRWGLGGTDTQYF.